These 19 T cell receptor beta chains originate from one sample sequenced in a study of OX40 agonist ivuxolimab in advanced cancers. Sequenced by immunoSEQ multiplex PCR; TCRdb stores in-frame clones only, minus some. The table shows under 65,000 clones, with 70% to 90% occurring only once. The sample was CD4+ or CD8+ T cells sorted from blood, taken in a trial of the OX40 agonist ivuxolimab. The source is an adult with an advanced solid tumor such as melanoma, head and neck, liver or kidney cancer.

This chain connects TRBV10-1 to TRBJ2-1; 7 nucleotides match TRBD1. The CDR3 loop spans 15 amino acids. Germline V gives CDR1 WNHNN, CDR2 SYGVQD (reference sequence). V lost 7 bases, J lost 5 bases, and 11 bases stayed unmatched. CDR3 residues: CASTQGQSKNNEQFF. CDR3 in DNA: TGCGCCAGCACGCAGGGACAGTCGAAAAACAATGAGCAGTTCTTC.

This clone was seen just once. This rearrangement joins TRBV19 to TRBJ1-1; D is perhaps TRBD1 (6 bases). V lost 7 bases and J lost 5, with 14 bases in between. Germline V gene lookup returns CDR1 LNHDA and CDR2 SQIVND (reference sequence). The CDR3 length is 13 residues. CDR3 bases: TGTGCCAGTATAGAACAGGGCAGGACTGAAGCTTTCTTT. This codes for CASIEQGRTEAFF.

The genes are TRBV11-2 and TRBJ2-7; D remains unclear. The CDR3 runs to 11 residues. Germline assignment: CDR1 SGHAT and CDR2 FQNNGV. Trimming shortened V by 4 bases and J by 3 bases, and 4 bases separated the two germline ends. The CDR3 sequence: CASSSLYEQYF. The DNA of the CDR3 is TGTGCCAGCAGCTCCCTCTACGAGCAGTACTTC.

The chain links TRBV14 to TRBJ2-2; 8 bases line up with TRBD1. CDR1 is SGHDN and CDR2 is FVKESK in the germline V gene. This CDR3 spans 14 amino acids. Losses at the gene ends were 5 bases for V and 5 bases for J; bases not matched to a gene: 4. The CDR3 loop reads CASSDRGWTGELFF. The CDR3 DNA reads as TGTGCCAGCAGCGACAGGGGTTGGACCGGGGAGCTGTTTTTT.

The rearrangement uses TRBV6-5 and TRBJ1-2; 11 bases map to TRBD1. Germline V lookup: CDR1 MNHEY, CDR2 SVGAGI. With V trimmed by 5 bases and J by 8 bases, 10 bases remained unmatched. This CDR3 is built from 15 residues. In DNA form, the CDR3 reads TGTGCCAGCAGTGCCGCCGGGACAGGGGGTGTGGGCTACACCTTC. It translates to CASSAAGTGGVGYTF.

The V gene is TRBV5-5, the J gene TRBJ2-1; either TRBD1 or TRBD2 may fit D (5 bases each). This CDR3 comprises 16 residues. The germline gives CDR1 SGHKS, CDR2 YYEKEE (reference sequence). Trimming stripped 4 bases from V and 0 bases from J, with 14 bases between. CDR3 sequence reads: CASSQLRGSSYNEQFF. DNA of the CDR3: TGTGCCAGCAGCCAGTTGAGGGGTAGCTCCTACAATGAGCAGTTCTTC.

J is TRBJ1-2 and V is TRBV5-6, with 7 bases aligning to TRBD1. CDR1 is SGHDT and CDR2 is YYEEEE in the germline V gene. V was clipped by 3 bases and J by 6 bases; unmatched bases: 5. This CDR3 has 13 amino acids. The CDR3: CASSSGQRHGYTF. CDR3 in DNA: TGTGCCAGCAGCTCGGGACAGCGTCATGGCTACACCTTC.

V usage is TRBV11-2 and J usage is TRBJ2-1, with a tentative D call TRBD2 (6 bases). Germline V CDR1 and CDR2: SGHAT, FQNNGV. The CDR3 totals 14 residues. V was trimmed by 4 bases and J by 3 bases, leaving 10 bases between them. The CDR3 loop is CASSSWTNYNEQFF. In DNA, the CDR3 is TGTGCCAGCAGCTCCTGGACTAACTACAATGAGCAGTTCTTC.

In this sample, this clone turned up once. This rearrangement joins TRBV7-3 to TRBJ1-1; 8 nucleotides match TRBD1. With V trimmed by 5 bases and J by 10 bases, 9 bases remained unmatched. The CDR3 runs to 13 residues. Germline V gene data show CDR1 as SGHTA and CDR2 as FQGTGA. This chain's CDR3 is CASSELQGDSAFF. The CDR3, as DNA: TGTGCCAGCAGCGAGCTACAGGGGGATTCAGCTTTCTTT.

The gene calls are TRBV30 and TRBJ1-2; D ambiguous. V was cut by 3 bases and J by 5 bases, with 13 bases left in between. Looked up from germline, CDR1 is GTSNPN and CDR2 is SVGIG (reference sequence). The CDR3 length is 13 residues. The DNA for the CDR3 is TGTGCCTGGAGAGACACACGCGGGTATGGCTACACCTTC. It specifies CAWRDTRGYGYTF.

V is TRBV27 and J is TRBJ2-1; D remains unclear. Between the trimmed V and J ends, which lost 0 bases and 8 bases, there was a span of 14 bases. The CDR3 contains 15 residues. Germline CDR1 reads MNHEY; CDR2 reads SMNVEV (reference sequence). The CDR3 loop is CASSLSAVRYHEQFF. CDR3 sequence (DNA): TGTGCCAGCAGTTTATCGGCGGTCCGGTACCATGAGCAGTTCTTC.

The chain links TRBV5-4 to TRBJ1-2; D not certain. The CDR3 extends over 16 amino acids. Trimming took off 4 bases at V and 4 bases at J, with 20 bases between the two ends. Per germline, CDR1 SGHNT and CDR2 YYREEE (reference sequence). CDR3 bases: TGTGCCAGCAGCCCCCCAGGTCTTGAGAGGCGCTATGGCTACACCTTC. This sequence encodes CASSPPGLERRYGYTF.

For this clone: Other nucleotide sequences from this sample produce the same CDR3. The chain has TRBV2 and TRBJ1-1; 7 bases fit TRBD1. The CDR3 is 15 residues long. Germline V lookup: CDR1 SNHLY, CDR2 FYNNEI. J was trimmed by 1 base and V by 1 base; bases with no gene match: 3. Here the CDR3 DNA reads TGTGCCAGCAGTGAAGTGACAGGGAAGAACACTGAAGCTTTCTTT. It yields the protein CASSEVTGKNTEAFF.

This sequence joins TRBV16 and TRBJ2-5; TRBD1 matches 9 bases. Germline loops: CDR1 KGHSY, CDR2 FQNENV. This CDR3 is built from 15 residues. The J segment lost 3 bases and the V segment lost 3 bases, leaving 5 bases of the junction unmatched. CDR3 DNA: TGTGCCAGCAGCCATTGGGACAGGGTAAAAGAGACCCAGTACTTC. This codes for CASSHWDRVKETQYF.

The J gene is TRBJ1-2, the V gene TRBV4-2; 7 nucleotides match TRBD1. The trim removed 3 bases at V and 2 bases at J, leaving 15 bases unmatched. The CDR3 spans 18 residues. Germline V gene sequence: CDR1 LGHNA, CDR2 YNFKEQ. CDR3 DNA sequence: TGTGCCAGCAGCCAGCAGCCCGAAGCCTTACAGGGGAACTATGGCTACACCTTC. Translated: CASSQQPEALQGNYGYTF.

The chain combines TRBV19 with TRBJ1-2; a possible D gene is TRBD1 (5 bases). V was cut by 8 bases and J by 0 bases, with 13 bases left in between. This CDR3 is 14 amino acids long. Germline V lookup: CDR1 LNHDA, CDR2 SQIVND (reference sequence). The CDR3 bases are TGTGCCAGTTTGGCGGGGCTTACTAACTATGGCTACACCTTC. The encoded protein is CASLAGLTNYGYTF. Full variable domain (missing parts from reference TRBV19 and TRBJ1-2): DGGITQSPKYLFRKEGQNVTLSCEQNLNHDAMYWYRQDPGQGLRLIYYSQIVNDFQKGDIAEGYSVSREKKESFPLTVTSAQKNPTAFYLCASLAGLTNYGYTFGSGTRLTVV.

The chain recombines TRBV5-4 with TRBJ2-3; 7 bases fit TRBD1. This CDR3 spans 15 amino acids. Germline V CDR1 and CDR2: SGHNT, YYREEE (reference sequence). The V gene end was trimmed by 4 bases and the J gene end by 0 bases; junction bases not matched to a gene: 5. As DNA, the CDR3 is TGTGCCAGCAGCCGACAGGGCACTAGCACAGATACGCAGTATTTT. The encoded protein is CASSRQGTSTDTQYF.

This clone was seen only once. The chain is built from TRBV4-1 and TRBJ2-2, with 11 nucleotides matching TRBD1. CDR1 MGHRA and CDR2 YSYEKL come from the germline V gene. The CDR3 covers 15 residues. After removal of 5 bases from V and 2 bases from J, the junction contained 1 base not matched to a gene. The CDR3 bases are TGCGCCAGCAGCTGGACAGGGGGCAACACCGGGGAGCTGTTTTTT. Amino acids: CASSWTGGNTGELFF.

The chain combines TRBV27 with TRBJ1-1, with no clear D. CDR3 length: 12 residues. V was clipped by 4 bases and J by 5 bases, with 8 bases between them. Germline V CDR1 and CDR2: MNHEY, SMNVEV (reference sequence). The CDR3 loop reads CASSSGRTEAFF. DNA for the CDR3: TGTGCCAGCAGTTCTGGACGGACTGAAGCTTTCTTT.